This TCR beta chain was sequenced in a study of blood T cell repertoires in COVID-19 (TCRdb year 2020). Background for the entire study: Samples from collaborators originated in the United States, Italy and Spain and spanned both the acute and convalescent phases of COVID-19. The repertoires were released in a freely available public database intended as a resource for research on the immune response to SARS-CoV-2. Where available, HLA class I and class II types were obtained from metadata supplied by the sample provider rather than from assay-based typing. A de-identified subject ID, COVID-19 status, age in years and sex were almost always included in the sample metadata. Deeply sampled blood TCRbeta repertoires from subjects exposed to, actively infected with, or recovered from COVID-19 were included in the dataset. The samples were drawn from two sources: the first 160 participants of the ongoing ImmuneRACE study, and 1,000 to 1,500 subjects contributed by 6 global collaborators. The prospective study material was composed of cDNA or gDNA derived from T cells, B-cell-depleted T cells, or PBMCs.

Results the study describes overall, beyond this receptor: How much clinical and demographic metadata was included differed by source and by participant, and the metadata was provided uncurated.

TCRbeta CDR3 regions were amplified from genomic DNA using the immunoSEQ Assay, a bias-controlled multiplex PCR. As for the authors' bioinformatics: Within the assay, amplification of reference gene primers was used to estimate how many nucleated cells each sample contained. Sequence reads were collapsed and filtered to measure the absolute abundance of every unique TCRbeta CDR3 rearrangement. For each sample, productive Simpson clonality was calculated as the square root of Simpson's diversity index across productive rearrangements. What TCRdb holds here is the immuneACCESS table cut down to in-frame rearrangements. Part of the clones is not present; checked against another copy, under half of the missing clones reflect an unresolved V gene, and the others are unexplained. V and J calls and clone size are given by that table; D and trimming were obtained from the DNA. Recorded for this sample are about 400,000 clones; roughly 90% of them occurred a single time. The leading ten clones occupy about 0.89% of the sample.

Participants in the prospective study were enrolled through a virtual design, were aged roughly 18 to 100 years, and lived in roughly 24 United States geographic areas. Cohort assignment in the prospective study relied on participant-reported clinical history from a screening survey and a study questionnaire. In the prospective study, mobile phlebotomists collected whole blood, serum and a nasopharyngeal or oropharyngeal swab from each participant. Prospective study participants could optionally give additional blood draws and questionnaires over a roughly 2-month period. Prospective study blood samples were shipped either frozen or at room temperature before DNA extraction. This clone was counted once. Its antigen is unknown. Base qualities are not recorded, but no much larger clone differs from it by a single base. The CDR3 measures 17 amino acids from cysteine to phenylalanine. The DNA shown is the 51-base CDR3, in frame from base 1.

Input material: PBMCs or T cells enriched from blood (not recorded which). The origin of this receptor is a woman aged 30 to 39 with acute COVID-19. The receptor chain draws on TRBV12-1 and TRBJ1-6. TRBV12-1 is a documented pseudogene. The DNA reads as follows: TGTTCCAGCAGCCGCGGACCGAGAAGAGGGAGGAATTCACCCCTCCACTTT. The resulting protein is CSSSRGPRRGRNSPLHF.